This T cell receptor beta chain is drawn from a study of CD8 T cells in Susac syndrome. In the study overall: Blood was drawn from patients with Susac syndrome. At that point, they were therapy-naive, on corticosteroids, or on intravenous immunoglobulin alone.

In this sample, this clonotype is medium-sized (0.01 to 0.1%). The authors carried out high-throughput sequencing of TCR beta. They applied it to CD8+ and CD4+ T cells obtained from blood. Random hexamers served to reverse transcribe about 0.5 to 1 ug RNA. The method of amplification for TCR beta CDR3 was immunoSEQ multiplex PCR, covering 54 Vbeta and 13 Jbeta. TCRdb fed the immunoSEQ multiplex PCR reads into MiXCR, producing one record per CDR3 protein. The sample holds tens of thousands of distinct CDR3 sequences, 85% to 95% seen once. Germline-derived CDR1 and CDR2 are MNHNS and SASEGT. The CDR3 extends over 13 amino acids. The V end was cut by 3 bases, the J end by 8 bases, with 12 bases between.

The specimen sequenced was CD4+ T cells from PBMCs. This TCR was sampled from a human donor with Susac syndrome. The gene calls are TRBV6-1 and TRBJ2-3; tentatively, D is TRBD2 (6 bases). Here the CDR3 reads CASSEDLRGTQYF. The CDR3, as DNA: TGTGCCAGCAGTGAGGATCTGCGGGGTACGCAGTATTTT.